This TCR beta chain comes out of a study of technical replicates of blood from several donors. Trimming stripped 3 bases from V and 7 bases from J, with 21 bases between. The CDR3 runs to 16 residues. Per the germline V gene, CDR1 is LNHNV and CDR2 is YYDKDF (reference sequence). Data came from immunoSEQ multiplex PCR; TCRdb stores just in-frame clones and leaves some out. The sample has around 86,000 clones; approximately 96% are singletons. The receptor was derived from a human donor in good health. The source material was T cells isolated from PBMCs. The genes are TRBV15 and TRBJ1-1, with D possibly TRBD1 on 5 matching bases. CDR3 sequence: CATSSALGGDGIEAFF. Written as DNA, the CDR3 is TGTGCCACCAGCAGCGCCCTGGGAGGGGACGGTATTGAAGCTTTCTTT. The full variable domain, in which reference TRBV15 and TRBJ1-1 provide the parts outside the CDR3, is DAMVIQNPRYQVTQFGKPVTLSCSQTLNHNVMYWYQQKSSQAPKLLFHYYDKDFNNEADTPDNFQSRRPNTSFCFLDIRSPGLGDTAMYLCATSSALGGDGIEAFFGQGTRLTVV.